This TCR beta chain was recovered during a study of blood T cells in healthy people across ages. Germline-derived CDR1 and CDR2 are SGHDN and FVKESK. The V gene lost 4 bases and the J gene lost 8 bases, with 18 bases spanning the gap. CDR3 length equals 16 residues. Primers used in a second PCR of roughly 6 to 11 cycles were a sample-barcoded 5' primer and a J-beta primer mix. Each CDR3 protein gets one entry after TCRdb re-called the 5' RACE reads with MiXCR. The data hold roughly 2 million distinct CDR3 sequences, with around half observed a single time. The specimen sequenced was blood. This receptor was obtained from a woman aged 40 to 55 in good health. This sequence joins TRBV14 and TRBJ1-6; tentatively, D is TRBD1 (5 bases). CDR3 DNA sequence: TGTGCCAGCAGCCTAGATTTATCAAGGGACTATTCACCCCTCCACTTT. This encodes CASSLDLSRDYSPLHF. The complete variable domain, with remaining parts taken from reference TRBV14 and TRBJ1-6, reads EAGVTQFPSHSVIEKGQTVTLRCDPISGHDNLYWYRRVMGKEIKFLLHFVKESKQDESGMPNNRFLAERTGGTYSTLKVQPAELEDSGVYFCASSLDLSRDYSPLHFGNGTRLTVT.